The clone carrying this T cell receptor (beta chain) was seen a single time. As yet, its antigen is unknown. This specimen comes from a study of graft-versus-host responses after intestinal transplantation. Study-wide context: Transplantation in recipients was multivisceral, liver-intestinal, or isolated intestinal.

Sequencing used immunoSEQ multiplex PCR; TCRdb keeps in-frame clones, though not all of them. The sample lists around 77,000 clones; approximately 96% were seen once. The germline V gene encodes CDR1 GTSNPN and CDR2 SVGIG (reference sequence). The CDR3 loop spans 15 amino acids. Trimming removed 0 bases at V and 4 bases at J, with 13 bases between. General study points: The recipient marrow held GvH clones, and some of them showed up first in ileum or blood.

The chain links TRBV30 to TRBJ1-5; perhaps TRBD1 as D (5 bases). This TCR was recovered from a human donor who received an intestinal transplant. Sample: unstimulated CD8+ T cells sorted from spleen or lymph node cells, taken before intestinal transplant. The CDR3 loop is CAWSVRGAGNQPQHF. CDR3 in DNA: TGTGCCTGGAGTGTACGAGGGGCGGGGAATCAGCCCCAGCATTTT.